Below are 25 T cell receptor beta chains sequenced from a single sample in a study of cytomegalovirus exposure and HLA in healthy donors. Use of 60 Vbeta and 13 Jbeta primers characterized the PCR. The data were produced by immunoSEQ multiplex PCR, yet TCRdb's version contains in-frame clones alone and is incomplete. Seen here are some 91,000 clones, 70% to 80% observed once, and the top ten hold over 3%. Sequenced input: PBMCs. These receptors came from a man aged 35 to 55 in good health and CMV-seronegative.

The chain uses TRBV7-9 and TRBJ2-5, with 8 bases aligning to TRBD1. V lost 5 bases to trimming and J lost 5 bases; unmatched junction nucleotides: 10. The CDR3 has 15 residues. The germline V gene encodes CDR1 SEHNR and CDR2 FQNEAQ (reference sequence). The DNA of the CDR3 is TGTGCCAGCAGCCAAGGACAGGGCGCCGGGGAGACCCAGTACTTC. Its protein product is CASSQGQGAGETQYF.

This clone was seen more than once but under ten times. The J gene is TRBJ2-1, the V gene TRBV19, with 9 bases lining up with TRBD1. This CDR3 has 15 residues. In germline, CDR1 is LNHDA, CDR2 SQIVND (reference sequence). Trimming took 6 bases from V and 10 from J; bases not matched to a gene: 13. In nucleotides, the CDR3 is TGTGCCAGTAGCGCTTTGGACAGGGGTTACAGGGAGCAGTTCTTC. This codes for CASSALDRGYREQFF.

This chain joins TRBV5-1 and TRBJ2-5; TRBD2 matches 7 bases. Trimming took 2 bases from V and 1 from J; bases not matched to a gene: 2. Germline-derived CDR1 and CDR2 are SGHRS and YFSETQ. This CDR3 is 14 amino acids long. The CDR3 loop is CASSFSSGQETQYF. The CDR3, as DNA: TGCGCCAGCAGCTTCTCTAGCGGCCAAGAGACCCAGTACTTC.

The J gene is TRBJ1-2, the V gene TRBV6-6; the D is unclear. Trimming left V 5 bases short and J 2 bases short, with 6 bases between. Germline V gene sequence: CDR1 MNHNY, CDR2 SVGAGI (reference sequence). The CDR3 has 12 amino acids. The CDR3 here is CASSSDNYGYTF. In nucleotides, the CDR3 is TGTGCCAGCAGTAGCGACAACTATGGCTACACCTTC.

The rearrangement joins TRBV12-2 to TRBJ2-7; the D call TRBD2 from the table was never checked on the DNA. TRBV12-2 is a pseudogene. This CDR3 spans 17 amino acids. The CDR3: CASRLPGRGQTLYEQYF. The CDR3 bases are TGTGCAAGTCGCTTGCCCGGGAGGGGACAGACACTCTACGAGCAGTACTTC.

The rearrangement uses TRBV11-2 and TRBJ2-7, with TRBD2 matching over 7 bases. After removal of 1 base from V and 9 bases from J, the junction contained 6 bases not matched to a gene. Germline-derived CDR1 and CDR2 are SGHAT and FQNNGV. This CDR3 spans 13 amino acids. The DNA for the CDR3 is TGTGCCAGCAGCTTAGGGGCGGGAGTGCGGCAGTACTTC. Amino acids: CASSLGAGVRQYF.

The J gene is TRBJ1-3, the V gene TRBV30; D is unresolved. V was cut by 0 bases and J by 0 bases, with 12 bases left in between. This CDR3 has 16 residues. Per the germline V gene, CDR1 is GTSNPN and CDR2 is SVGIG (reference sequence). DNA of the CDR3: TGTGCCTGGAGTGTAGTGACACGCTCCTCTGGAAACACCATATATTTT. Its protein product is CAWSVVTRSSGNTIYF.

The chain is built from TRBV19 and TRBJ1-3; 7 positions match TRBD1. Germline lookup yields CDR1 LNHDA and CDR2 SQIVND (reference sequence). V shed 5 bases and J 4 bases; nucleotides not matched to a gene: 11. The CDR3 is 16 amino acids. In DNA, the CDR3 is TGTGCCAGTAGTCAACCGGGACAGTTAGCAGGAAACACCATATATTTT. Translated: CASSQPGQLAGNTIYF.

CDR3 protein: CASMKNGGGQPQHF. The CDR3 nucleotides read TGTGCCAGCATGAAAAACGGGGGTGGTCAGCCCCAGCATTTT. The chain uses TRBV27 and TRBJ1-5; a possible D gene is TRBD1 (5 bases). The CDR3 contains 14 residues. Germline V gene data show CDR1 as MNHEY and CDR2 as SMNVEV (reference sequence). Deletions cut 7 bases from V and 6 bases from J, with 16 bases between.

The chain employs TRBV5-4 and TRBJ2-2; 10 nucleotides match TRBD1. The CDR3 length is 17 residues. Germline CDR1 is SGHNT and CDR2 is YYREEE (reference sequence). Germline trimming cut 6 bases from V and 0 bases from J; bases unmatched to any gene: 8. The CDR3 region is CASTDRGRFANTGELFF. CDR3 sequence (DNA): TGTGCCAGCACCGACAGGGGGCGCTTCGCGAACACCGGGGAGCTGTTTTTT.

J is TRBJ1-3 and V is TRBV13; D call uncertain. The length of the CDR3 is 14 residues. CDR1 is PRHDT and CDR2 is FYEKMQ in the germline V gene (reference sequence). The V end was cut by 5 bases, the J end by 0 bases, with 8 bases between. The CDR3 here is CASSPLSSGNTIYF. The CDR3 region has the DNA TGTGCCAGCAGCCCGCTAAGCTCTGGAAACACCATATATTTT.

Worth noting for this clone: At one end the junction does not follow the germline gene, possibly because of a read error. V gene TRBV2 combines with J gene TRBJ1-6, with TRBD1 as a possible D gene (6 bases). The germline V gene encodes CDR1 SNHLY and CDR2 FYNNEI. The CDR3 has 14 residues. As DNA, the CDR3 is TGTGCCAGCAGAGAGGACAGCTTGAATTCACCCCCCCACTTT. Protein: CASREDSLNSPPHF.

V is TRBV6-1 and J is TRBJ1-2, with D possibly matching TRBD1 (5 bases). Between the trimmed V and J ends, which lost 1 base and 4 bases, there was a span of 10 bases. Germline V CDR1 and CDR2: MNHNS, SASEGT. CDR3 size: 14 residues. DNA for the CDR3: TGTGCCAGCAGTGAAGGACTGGGACTCTATGGCTACACCTTC. Protein product: CASSEGLGLYGYTF.

The chain joins TRBV6-6 to TRBJ2-1, with unresolved D. Germline CDR1 and CDR2: MNHNY and SVGAGI (reference sequence). The CDR3 totals 15 residues. Between the trimmed V and J ends, which lost 7 bases and 1 base, there was a span of 14 bases. The CDR3 spells CASIEAPGSYNEQFF. The CDR3, as DNA: TGTGCCAGCATAGAGGCCCCCGGTTCCTACAATGAGCAGTTCTTC.

The genes are TRBV19 and TRBJ2-7; D is possibly TRBD1 (6 bases). Trimming left V 4 bases short and J 3 bases short, with 16 bases between. The CDR3 sequence is 15 residues long. The germline V gene encodes CDR1 LNHDA and CDR2 SQIVND (reference sequence). CDR3 residues: CASSTGQPTGYEQYF. The CDR3 DNA follows: TGTGCCAGTAGTACAGGACAGCCGACGGGCTACGAGCAGTACTTC.

This clone was detected once. This chain uses TRBV30 with TRBJ2-7; possible D gene TRBD1, 7 bases. From germline, CDR1 is GTSNPN and CDR2 SVGIG (reference sequence). V gave up 1 base and J gave up 0 bases, with 16 bases separating them. The CDR3 loop spans 16 amino acids. The CDR3 sequence is CAWSGRRDSDSYEQYF. CDR3 in DNA: TGTGCCTGGAGTGGGCGGCGGGACAGCGACTCCTACGAGCAGTACTTC.

The chain combines TRBV11-2 with TRBJ1-5; no definite D call. The germline CDR1 and CDR2 sequences are SGHAT and FQNNGV. Deletions cut 2 bases from V and 0 bases from J, with 8 bases between. The length of the CDR3 is 15 residues. CDR3 region: CASSLRQYSNQPQHF. The CDR3 DNA follows: TGTGCCAGCAGCTTACGTCAGTATAGCAATCAGCCCCAGCATTTT.

The CDR3 DNA follows: TGTGCCAGCAGCGTAGCTACAGGGGGAGGCACAGATACGCAGTATTTT. Translated: CASSVATGGGTDTQYF. V is TRBV9 and J is TRBJ2-3; TRBD1 agrees at 8 bases. This CDR3 spans 16 amino acids. The V gene's germline CDR1 is SGDLS and CDR2 YYNGEE. The ends lost 0 bases at V and 1 base at J; junction bases unmatched: 4.

This chain joins TRBV5-1 and TRBJ1-3; a possible D gene is TRBD1 (6 bases). The CDR3 length is 16 residues. With 2 bases removed from V and 0 bases from J, the gap between germline ends came to 12 bases. Germline lookup yields CDR1 SGHRS and CDR2 YFSETQ. The CDR3, as DNA: TGCGCCAGCAGCTTTAGGGGACAATTCTCTGGAAACACCATATATTTT. Protein product: CASSFRGQFSGNTIYF.

V gene TRBV2 combines with J gene TRBJ1-1, with D maybe TRBD1 (6 bases). The ends were cut back, 10 bases at V and 1 base at J, with 13 bases in the middle. From germline, CDR1 is SNHLY and CDR2 FYNNEI. CDR3 length: 13 residues. CDR3 region: CATDGQRNTEAFF. DNA for the CDR3: TGTGCCACCGATGGACAGCGGAACACTGAAGCTTTCTTT.

This chain links TRBV30 with TRBJ1-5; D remains ambiguous. Per germline, CDR1 GTSNPN and CDR2 SVGIG (reference sequence). This CDR3 is built from 13 residues. V lost 3 bases, J lost 1 base, and 7 bases lay in between. CDR3: CAWRRASNQPQHF. CDR3 coding DNA: TGTGCCTGGAGGAGGGCGAGCAATCAGCCCCAGCATTTT.

This chain uses TRBV5-1 with TRBJ1-3; maybe TRBD1 (5 bases). The CDR3 is made up of 16 amino acids. V was clipped by 0 bases and J by 1 base, with 11 bases between them. The germline V gene encodes CDR1 SGHRS and CDR2 YFSETQ. CDR3 amino acids: CASSLGPQGSGNTIYF. The CDR3 nucleotides are TGCGCCAGCAGCTTGGGCCCCCAGGGTTCTGGAAACACCATATATTTT.

This clone appeared a single time. Here the CDR3 omits its conserved ending phenylalanine or tryptophan, so a read error is the likely source. The gene calls are TRBV5-1 and TRBJ1-6; TRBD1 matches at 7 bases. Per germline, CDR1 SGHRS and CDR2 YFSETQ. The junction had 1 base not matched to a gene; V was cut back by 1 base and J by 6 bases. The length of the CDR3 is 14 residues. The CDR3 coding sequence is TGCGCCAGCAGCTTGCCAGGGGGTAATTCACCCCTCCACTCT. Encoded protein: CASSLPGGNSPLHS.

This clone has a handful of counts. This sequence joins TRBV30 and TRBJ1-2; D is possibly TRBD1 (5 bases). Germline assignment: CDR1 GTSNPN and CDR2 SVGIG (reference sequence). The V and J ends lost 0 bases and 5 bases respectively, with 16 bases between them. This CDR3 has 15 amino acids. CDR3 amino acids: CAWSVGAGLRYGYTF. The CDR3 nucleotides are TGTGCCTGGAGTGTAGGCGCGGGACTTCGTTATGGCTACACCTTC.

V gene TRBV29-1 combines with J gene TRBJ2-7, with D tentatively TRBD2 (5 bases). Germline V gene data show CDR1 as SQVTM and CDR2 as ANQGSEA. Trimming shortened V by 5 bases and J by 6 bases, and 14 bases separated the two germline ends. The CDR3 extends over 12 amino acids. The CDR3 loop reads CSVNSFAGEQYF. The DNA for the CDR3 is TGCAGCGTTAATAGCTTCGCGGGCGAGCAGTACTTC.